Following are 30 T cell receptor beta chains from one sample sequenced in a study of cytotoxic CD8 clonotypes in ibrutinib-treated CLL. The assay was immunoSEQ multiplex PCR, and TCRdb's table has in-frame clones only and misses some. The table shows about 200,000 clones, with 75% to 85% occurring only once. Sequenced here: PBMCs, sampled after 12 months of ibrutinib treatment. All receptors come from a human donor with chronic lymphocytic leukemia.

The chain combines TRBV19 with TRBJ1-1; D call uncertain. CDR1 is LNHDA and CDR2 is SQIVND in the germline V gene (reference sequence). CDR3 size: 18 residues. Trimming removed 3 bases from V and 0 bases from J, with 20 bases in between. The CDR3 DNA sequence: TGTGCCAGTAGTATTTTGTGGCCTGATAACCGAATGAACACTGAAGCTTTCTTT. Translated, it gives CASSILWPDNRMNTEAFF. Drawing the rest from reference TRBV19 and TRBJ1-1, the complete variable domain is DGGITQSPKYLFRKEGQNVTLSCEQNLNHDAMYWYRQDPGQGLRLIYYSQIVNDFQKGDIAEGYSVSREKKESFPLTVTSAQKNPTAFYLCASSILWPDNRMNTEAFFGQGTRLTVV.

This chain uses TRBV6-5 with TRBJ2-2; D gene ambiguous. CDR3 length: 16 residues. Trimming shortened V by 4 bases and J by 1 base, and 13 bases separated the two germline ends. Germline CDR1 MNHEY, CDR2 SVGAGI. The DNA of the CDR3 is TGTGCCAGCAGTTTACTCCGAGGAATGAACACCGGGGAGCTGTTTTTT. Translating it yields CASSLLRGMNTGELFF.

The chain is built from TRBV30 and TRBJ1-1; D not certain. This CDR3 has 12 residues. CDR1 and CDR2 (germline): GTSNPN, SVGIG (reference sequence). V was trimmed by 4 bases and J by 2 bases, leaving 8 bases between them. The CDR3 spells CAWTPDNTEAFF. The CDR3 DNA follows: TGTGCCTGGACTCCGGATAACACTGAAGCTTTCTTT.

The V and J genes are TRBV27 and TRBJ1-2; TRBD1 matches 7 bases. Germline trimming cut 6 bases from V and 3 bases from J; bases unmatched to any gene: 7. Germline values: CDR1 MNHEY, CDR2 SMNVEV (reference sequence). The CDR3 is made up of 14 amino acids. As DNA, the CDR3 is TGTGCCAGCAGCTCCCGGGACAGAGACTATGGCTACACCTTC. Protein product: CASSSRDRDYGYTF.

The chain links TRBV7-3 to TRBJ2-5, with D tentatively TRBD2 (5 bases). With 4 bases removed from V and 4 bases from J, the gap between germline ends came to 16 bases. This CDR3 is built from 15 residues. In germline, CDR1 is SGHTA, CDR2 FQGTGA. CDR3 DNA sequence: TGTGCCAGCAGCTCCCTAGGTGCGGCGGGAGAGACCCAGTACTTC. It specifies CASSSLGAAGETQYF.

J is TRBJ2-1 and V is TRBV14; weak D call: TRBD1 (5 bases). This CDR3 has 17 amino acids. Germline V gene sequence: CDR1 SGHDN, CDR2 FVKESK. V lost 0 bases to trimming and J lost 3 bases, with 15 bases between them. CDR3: CASSQEGRQRFYNEQFF. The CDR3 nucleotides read TGTGCCAGCAGCCAAGAGGGCCGACAGAGATTCTACAATGAGCAGTTCTTC.

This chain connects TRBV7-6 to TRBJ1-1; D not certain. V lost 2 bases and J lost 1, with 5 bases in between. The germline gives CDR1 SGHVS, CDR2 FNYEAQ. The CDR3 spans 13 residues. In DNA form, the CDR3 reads TGTGCCAGCAGCTTACTACGGAACACTGAAGCTTTCTTT. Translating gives CASSLLRNTEAFF.

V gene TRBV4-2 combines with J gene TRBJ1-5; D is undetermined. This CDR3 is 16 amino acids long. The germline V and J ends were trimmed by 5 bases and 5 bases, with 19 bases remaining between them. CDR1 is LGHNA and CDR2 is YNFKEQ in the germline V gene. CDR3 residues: CASSVGRAPRDQPQHF. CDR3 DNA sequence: TGTGCCAGCAGCGTAGGTCGGGCCCCGCGGGATCAGCCCCAGCATTTT.

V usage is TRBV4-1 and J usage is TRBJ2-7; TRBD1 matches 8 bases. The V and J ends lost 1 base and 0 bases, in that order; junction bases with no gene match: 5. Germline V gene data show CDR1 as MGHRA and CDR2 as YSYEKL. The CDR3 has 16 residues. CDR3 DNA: TGCGCCAGCAGCCAAGGACCCGGACAGGGCTCCTACGAGCAGTACTTC. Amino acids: CASSQGPGQGSYEQYF.

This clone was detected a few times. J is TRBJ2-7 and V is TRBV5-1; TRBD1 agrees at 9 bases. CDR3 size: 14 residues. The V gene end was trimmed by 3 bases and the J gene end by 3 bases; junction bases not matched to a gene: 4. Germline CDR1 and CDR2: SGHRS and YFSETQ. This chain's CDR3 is CASSWDREGYEQYF. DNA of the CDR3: TGCGCCAGCAGCTGGGACAGGGAAGGCTACGAGCAGTACTTC.

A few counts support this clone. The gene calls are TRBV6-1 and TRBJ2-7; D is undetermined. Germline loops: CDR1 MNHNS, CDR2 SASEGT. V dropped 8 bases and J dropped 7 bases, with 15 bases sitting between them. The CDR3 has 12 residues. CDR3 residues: CASAPPLREQYF. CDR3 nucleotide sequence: TGTGCCAGCGCTCCCCCGTTGAGAGAGCAGTACTTC.

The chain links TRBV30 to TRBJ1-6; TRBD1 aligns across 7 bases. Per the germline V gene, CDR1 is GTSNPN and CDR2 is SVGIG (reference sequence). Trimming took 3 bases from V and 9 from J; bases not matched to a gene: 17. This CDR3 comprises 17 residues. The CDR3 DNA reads TGTGCCTGGAGCCCGGGACAGCGCTGGACGGTTGGTTCACCCCTCCACTTT. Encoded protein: CAWSPGQRWTVGSPLHF.

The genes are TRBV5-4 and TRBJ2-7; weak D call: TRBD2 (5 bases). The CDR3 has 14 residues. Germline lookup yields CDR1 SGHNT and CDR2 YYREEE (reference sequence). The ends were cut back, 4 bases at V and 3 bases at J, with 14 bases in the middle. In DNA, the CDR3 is TGTGCCAGCAGCGAGGGTCCGGAGGACTACGAGCAGTACTTC. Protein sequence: CASSEGPEDYEQYF.

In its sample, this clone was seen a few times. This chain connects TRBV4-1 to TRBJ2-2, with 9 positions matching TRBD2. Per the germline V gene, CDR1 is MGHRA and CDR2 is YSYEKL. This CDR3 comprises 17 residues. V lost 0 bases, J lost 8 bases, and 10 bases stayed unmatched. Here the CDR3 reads CASSQDPAGGLDGELFF. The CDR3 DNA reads TGCGCCAGCAGCCAAGACCCCGCGGGAGGGCTGGATGGGGAGCTGTTTTTT.

DNA for the CDR3: TGTGCCAGCAGTTCAACGGGGGGGGCCAGCAATCAGCCCCAGCATTTT. Its protein product is CASSSTGGASNQPQHF. V and J are TRBV27 and TRBJ1-5; D is possibly TRBD1 (6 bases). V was cut by 4 bases and J by 1 base, with 14 bases left in between. From germline, CDR1 is MNHEY and CDR2 SMNVEV (reference sequence). This CDR3 region has 16 residues.

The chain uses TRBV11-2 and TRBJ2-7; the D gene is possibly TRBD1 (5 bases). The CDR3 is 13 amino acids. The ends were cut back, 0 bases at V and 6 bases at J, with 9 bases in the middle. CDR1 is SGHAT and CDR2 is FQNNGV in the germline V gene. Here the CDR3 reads CASSLDLRGEQYF. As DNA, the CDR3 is TGTGCCAGCAGCTTAGATTTAAGGGGCGAGCAGTACTTC.

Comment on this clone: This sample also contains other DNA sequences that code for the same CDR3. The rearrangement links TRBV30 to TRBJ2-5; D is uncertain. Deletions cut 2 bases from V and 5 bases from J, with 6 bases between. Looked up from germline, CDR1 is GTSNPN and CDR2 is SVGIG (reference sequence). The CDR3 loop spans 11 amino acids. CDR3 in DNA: TGTGCCTGGAGTCCTAGGGAGACCCAGTACTTC. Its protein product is CAWSPRETQYF.

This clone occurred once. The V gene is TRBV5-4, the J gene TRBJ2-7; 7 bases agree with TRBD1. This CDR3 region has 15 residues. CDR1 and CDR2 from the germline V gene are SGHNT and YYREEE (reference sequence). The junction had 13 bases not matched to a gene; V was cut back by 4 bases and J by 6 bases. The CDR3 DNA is TGTGCCAGCAGCCGTCCGGGGACAGAGCGGCTCGAGCAGTACTTC. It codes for CASSRPGTERLEQYF.

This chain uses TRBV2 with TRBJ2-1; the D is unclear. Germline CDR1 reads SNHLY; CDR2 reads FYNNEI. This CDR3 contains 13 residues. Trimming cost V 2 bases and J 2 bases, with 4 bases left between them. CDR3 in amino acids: CASSETAYNEQFF. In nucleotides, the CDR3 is TGTGCCAGCAGTGAAACCGCCTACAATGAGCAGTTCTTC.

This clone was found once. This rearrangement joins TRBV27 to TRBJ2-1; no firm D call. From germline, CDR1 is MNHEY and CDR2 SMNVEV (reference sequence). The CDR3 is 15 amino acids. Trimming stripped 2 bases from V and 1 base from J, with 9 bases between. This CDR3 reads CASSLGQYSYNEQFF. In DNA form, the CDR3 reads TGTGCCAGCAGTTTAGGTCAGTATTCCTACAATGAGCAGTTCTTC.

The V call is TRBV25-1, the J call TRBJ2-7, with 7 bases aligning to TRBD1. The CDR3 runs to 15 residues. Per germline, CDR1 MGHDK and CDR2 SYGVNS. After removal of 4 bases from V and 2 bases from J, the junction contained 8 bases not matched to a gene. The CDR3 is CASSGSQGSTYEQYF. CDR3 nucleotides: TGTGCCAGCAGTGGTTCACAGGGGAGTACCTACGAGCAGTACTTC.

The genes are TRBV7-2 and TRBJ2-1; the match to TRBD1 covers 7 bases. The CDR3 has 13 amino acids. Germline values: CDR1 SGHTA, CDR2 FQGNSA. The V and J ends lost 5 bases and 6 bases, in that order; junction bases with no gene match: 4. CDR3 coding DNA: TGTGCCAGCAGCCCGGGACAGCCCAATGAGCAGTTCTTC. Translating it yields CASSPGQPNEQFF.

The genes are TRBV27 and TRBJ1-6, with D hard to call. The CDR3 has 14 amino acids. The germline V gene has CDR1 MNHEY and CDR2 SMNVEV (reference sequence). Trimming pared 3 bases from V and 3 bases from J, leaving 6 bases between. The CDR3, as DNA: TGTGCCAGCAGTTTTGACATCTATAATTCACCCCTCCACTTT. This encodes CASSFDIYNSPLHF.

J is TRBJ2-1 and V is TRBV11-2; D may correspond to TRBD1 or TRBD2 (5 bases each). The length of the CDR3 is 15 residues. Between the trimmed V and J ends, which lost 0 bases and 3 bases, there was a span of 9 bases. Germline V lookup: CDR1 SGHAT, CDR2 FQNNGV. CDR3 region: CASSLEGENYNEQFF. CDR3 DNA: TGTGCCAGCAGCTTAGAGGGGGAAAACTACAATGAGCAGTTCTTC.

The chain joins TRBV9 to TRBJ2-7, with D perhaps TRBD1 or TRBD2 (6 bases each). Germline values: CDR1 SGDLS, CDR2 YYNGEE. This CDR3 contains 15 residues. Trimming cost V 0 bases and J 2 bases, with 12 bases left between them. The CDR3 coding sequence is TGTGCCAGCAGCGTAGGTTGGGGGGCCCCCTACGAGCAGTACTTC. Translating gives CASSVGWGAPYEQYF.

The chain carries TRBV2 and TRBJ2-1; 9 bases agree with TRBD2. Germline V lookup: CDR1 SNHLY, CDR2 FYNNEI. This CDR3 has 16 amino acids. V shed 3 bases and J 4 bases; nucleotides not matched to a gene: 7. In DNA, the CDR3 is TGTGCCAGCAGTGATGTAGCGGGGGCCGGATACAATGAGCAGTTCTTC. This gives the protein CASSDVAGAGYNEQFF.

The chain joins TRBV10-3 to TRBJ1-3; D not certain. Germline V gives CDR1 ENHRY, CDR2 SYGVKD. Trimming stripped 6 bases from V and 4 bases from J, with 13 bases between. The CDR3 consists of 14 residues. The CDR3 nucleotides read TGTGCCATCAGGCAAGACACGGGGGGAAACACCATATATTTT. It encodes CAIRQDTGGNTIYF.

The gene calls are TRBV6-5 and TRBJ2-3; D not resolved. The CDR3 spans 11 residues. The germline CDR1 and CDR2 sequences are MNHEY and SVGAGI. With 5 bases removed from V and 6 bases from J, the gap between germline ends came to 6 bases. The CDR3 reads CASSTVDTQYF. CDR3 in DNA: TGTGCCAGCAGTACGGTGGATACGCAGTATTTT.

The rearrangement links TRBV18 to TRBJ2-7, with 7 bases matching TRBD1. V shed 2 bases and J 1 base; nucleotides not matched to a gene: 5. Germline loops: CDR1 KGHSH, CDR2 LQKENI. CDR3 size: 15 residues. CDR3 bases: TGTGCCAGCTCACCAGGGACAGCGAATTCCTACGAGCAGTACTTC. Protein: CASSPGTANSYEQYF.

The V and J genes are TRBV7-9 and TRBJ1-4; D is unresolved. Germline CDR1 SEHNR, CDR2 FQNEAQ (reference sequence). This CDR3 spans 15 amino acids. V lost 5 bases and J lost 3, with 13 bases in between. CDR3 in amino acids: CASSHGSNANEKLFF. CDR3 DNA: TGTGCCAGCAGCCACGGATCAAACGCTAATGAAAAACTGTTTTTT.